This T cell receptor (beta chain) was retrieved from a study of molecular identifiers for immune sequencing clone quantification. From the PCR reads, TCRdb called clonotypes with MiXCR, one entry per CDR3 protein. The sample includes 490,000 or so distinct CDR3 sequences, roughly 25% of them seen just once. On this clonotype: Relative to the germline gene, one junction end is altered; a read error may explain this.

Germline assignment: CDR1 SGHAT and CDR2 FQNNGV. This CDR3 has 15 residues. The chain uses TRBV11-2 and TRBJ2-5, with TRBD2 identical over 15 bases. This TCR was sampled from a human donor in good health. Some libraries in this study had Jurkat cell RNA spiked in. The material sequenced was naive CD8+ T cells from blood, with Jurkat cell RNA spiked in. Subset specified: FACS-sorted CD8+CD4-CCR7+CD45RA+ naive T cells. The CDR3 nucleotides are TGTGCCAGCAGCTTTCCCGGGACTAGCGGGGGGCCACTGGTCTTC. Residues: CASSFPGTSGGPLVF.